A single sample gave rise to the 23 T cell receptor beta chains below, sequenced in a study of vaccination and CD4 T cells after COVID-19. As for time point: late sampling 161 to 241 days after vaccination in a few convalescent patients. TCRdb processed the PCR reads anew with MiXCR; each CDR3 protein has one entry. The table records around 37,000 distinct CDR3 sequences, 35% to 45% of them present only once. Sequenced here: CD4+ T cells from blood, sampled about 7 months after SARS-CoV-2 vaccination. These receptors were taken from a human donor who had recovered from COVID-19.

The chain is built from TRBV27 and TRBJ2-3; no definite D call. The CDR3 runs 13 residues. V dropped 0 bases and J dropped 8 bases, with 9 bases sitting between them. Per the germline V gene, CDR1 is MNHEY and CDR2 is SMNVEV (reference sequence). CDR3 nucleotides: TGTGCCAGCAGTTTATCCGTTTCGGGTACGCAGTATTTT. Translation: CASSLSVSGTQYF.

The genes are TRBV20-1 and TRBJ1-6; TRBD1 matches 7 bases. This CDR3 has 18 residues. Germline V gene lookup returns CDR1 DFQATT and CDR2 SNEGSKA (reference sequence). After removal of 5 bases from V and 0 bases from J, the junction contained 13 bases not matched to a gene. Here the CDR3 DNA reads TGCAGTGCTTCTCCCGGACAGGACGTAAACTCCTATAATTCACCCCTCCACTTT. Translation: CSASPGQDVNSYNSPLHF.

The CDR3 DNA is TGTGCCAGCAGCTTGGCCGCTACAGAAAACGAGCAGTACTTC. The encoded protein is CASSLAATENEQYF. The chain links TRBV5-4 to TRBJ2-7; D unresolved. From germline, CDR1 is SGHNT and CDR2 YYREEE (reference sequence). The germline V and J ends were trimmed by 0 bases and 5 bases, with 12 bases remaining between them. The CDR3 sequence is 14 residues long. Variable domain in full (rest from reference TRBV5-4 and TRBJ2-7): ETGVTQSPTHLIKTRGQQVTLRCSSQSGHNTVSWYQQALGQGPQFIFQYYREEENGRGNFPPRFSGLQFPNYSSELNVNALELDDSALYLCASSLAATENEQYFGPGTRLTVT.

The chain employs TRBV19 and TRBJ1-5, with 7 bases identical to TRBD1. This CDR3 spans 19 amino acids. V shed 10 bases and J 0 bases; nucleotides not matched to a gene: 21. The germline gives CDR1 LNHDA, CDR2 SQIVND (reference sequence). The CDR3 region is CATRGEGGIGNYSNQPQHF. The CDR3 nucleotides are TGTGCCACCAGGGGTGAAGGGGGCATCGGGAACTATAGCAATCAGCCCCAGCATTTT.

The J gene is TRBJ2-1, the V gene TRBV6-1; 11 nucleotides line up with TRBD2. Germline V gene sequence: CDR1 MNHNS, CDR2 SASEGT. Trimming cost V 5 bases and J 7 bases; bases outside gene matches: 10. This CDR3 is built from 16 residues. This chain's CDR3 is CASSPSSGRASNEQFF. The CDR3 DNA reads as TGTGCCAGCAGTCCCAGTAGCGGGAGGGCCAGTAATGAGCAGTTCTTC.

This rearrangement joins TRBV5-6 to TRBJ2-5; no firm D call. Germline V gene lookup returns CDR1 SGHDT and CDR2 YYEEEE. V lost 3 bases and J 4 bases, leaving 4 bases between the germline ends. This CDR3 has 11 amino acids. CDR3 in amino acids: CASSSRETQYF. CDR3 bases: TGTGCCAGCAGCTCGCGAGAGACCCAGTACTTC.

This clonotype occurred a few times. V gene TRBV7-6 combines with J gene TRBJ1-5; possibly TRBD1 for D (5 bases). V was clipped by 5 bases and J by 0 bases, with 14 bases between them. The CDR3 loop spans 16 amino acids. Germline values: CDR1 SGHVS, CDR2 FNYEAQ. The CDR3 reads CASSPGGGDSNQPQHF. In DNA, the CDR3 is TGTGCCAGCAGCCCCGGGGGGGGAGATAGCAATCAGCCCCAGCATTTT. Full variable domain (missing parts from reference TRBV7-6 and TRBJ1-5): GAGVSQSPRYKVTKRGQDVALRCDPISGHVSLYWYRQALGQGPEFLTYFNYEAQQDKSGLPNDRFSAERPEGSISTLTIQRTEQRDSAMYRCASSPGGGDSNQPQHFGDGTRLSIL.

In this sample, this clonotype turned up a few times. The chain has TRBV24-1 and TRBJ2-7, with D hard to call. The V end lost 4 bases, the J end lost 0 bases, and 6 bases lay between the germline ends. Germline V gene sequence: CDR1 KGHDR, CDR2 SFDVKD. This CDR3 comprises 13 residues. DNA of the CDR3: TGTGCCACCAGTGAGCCGGCCTCCTACGAGCAGTACTTC. As protein: CATSEPASYEQYF.

V gene TRBV7-9 combines with J gene TRBJ1-2; D perhaps matches TRBD1 (6 bases). The V gene's germline CDR1 is SEHNR and CDR2 FQNEAQ (reference sequence). V was trimmed by 2 bases and J by 4 bases, leaving 11 bases between them. This CDR3 has 14 amino acids. CDR3 region: CASSLPGVSYGYTF. The DNA of the CDR3 is TGTGCCAGCAGCTTACCAGGGGTAAGCTATGGCTACACCTTC.

J is TRBJ1-6 and V is TRBV14; no reliable D call. The germline gives CDR1 SGHDN, CDR2 FVKESK. V gave up 1 base and J gave up 5 bases, with 9 bases separating them. CDR3 length: 15 amino acids. The CDR3 sequence: CASSQGGPDNSPLHF. CDR3 DNA sequence: TGTGCCAGCAGCCAAGGTGGGCCGGATAATTCACCCCTCCACTTT.

This clonotype was counted a few times. V and J are TRBV21-1 and TRBJ2-5; the table's D call TRBD1 went unverified against the DNA. TRBV21-1 is given as a pseudogene. CDR3 length: 13 amino acids. In nucleotides, the CDR3 is TGTGCCAGTACAGGGACAGCTCAAGAGACCCAGTACTTC. The encoded protein is CASTGTAQETQYF.

This clonotype came up a few times. The chain recombines TRBV27 with TRBJ2-1; perhaps TRBD1 as D (7 bases). The CDR3 consists of 13 residues. With 2 bases removed from V and 9 bases from J, the gap between germline ends came to 11 bases. CDR1 and CDR2 from the germline V gene are MNHEY and SMNVEV (reference sequence). The CDR3 here is CASSLLQGGEQFF. The CDR3 nucleotides are TGTGCCAGCAGTTTACTGCAGGGGGGTGAGCAGTTCTTC.

This clonotype was detected once. The rearrangement links TRBV6-2 or TRBV6-3 to TRBJ2-3; D is ambiguous. Germline loops: CDR1 MNHEY, CDR2 SVGEGT. CDR3 length: 12 residues. The ends were cut back, 6 bases at V and 8 bases at J, with 12 bases in the middle. This CDR3 is CASRPSTGTQYF. CDR3 DNA: TGTGCCAGCAGGCCTTCGACGGGTACGCAGTATTTT.

The V and J genes are TRBV6-1 and TRBJ1-5; 8 bases are shared with TRBD1. The CDR3 totals 13 residues. CDR1 MNHNS and CDR2 SASEGT come from the germline V gene. Trimming removed 11 bases from V and 6 bases from J; junction bases left unmatched: 9. CDR3 region: CARLDREGQPQHF. The CDR3, as DNA: TGTGCCCGCCTGGACAGGGAGGGTCAGCCCCAGCATTTT.

The chain recombines TRBV6-4 with TRBJ2-1; D ambiguous. Trimming removed 4 bases at V and 4 bases at J, with 8 bases between. This CDR3 contains 13 residues. Looked up from germline, CDR1 is MRHNA and CDR2 is SNTAGT. CDR3 loop: CASSAGPYNEQFF. CDR3 nucleotide sequence: TGTGCCAGCAGTGCAGGACCGTACAATGAGCAGTTCTTC.

This clonotype has a handful of counts. The chain couples TRBV20-1 to TRBJ2-3, with D hard to call. This CDR3 has 14 amino acids. V was pared by 2 bases and J by 0 bases, with 9 bases between. The V gene's germline CDR1 is DFQATT and CDR2 SNEGSKA (reference sequence). The CDR3 bases are TGCAGTGCTAGAACCGACACCAGCACAGATACGCAGTATTTT. Protein: CSARTDTSTDTQYF.

This clonotype was picked up a small number of times. The rearrangement joins TRBV20-1 to TRBJ1-5, with a tentative D call TRBD1 (6 bases). Trimming removed 3 bases at V and 4 bases at J, with 10 bases between. The CDR3 runs to 13 residues. Germline V CDR1 and CDR2: DFQATT, SNEGSKA (reference sequence). The CDR3 here is CSARVGGNQPQHF. CDR3 coding DNA: TGCAGTGCTAGGGTAGGGGGAAATCAGCCCCAGCATTTT.

The chain couples TRBV12-3 or TRBV12-4 to TRBJ1-6; 7 nucleotides align to TRBD1. V trimming: 6 bases; J trimming: 14 bases; junction bases outside the gene matches: 16. The CDR3 loop spans 15 amino acids. The chain's CDR3 is CASSLRGEPLIALHF. The CDR3 nucleotides read TGTGCCAGCAGCCTCAGGGGGGAGCCTCTGATAGCCCTCCACTTT.

This clonotype is labeled as medium-sized. V gene TRBV20-1 combines with J gene TRBJ2-5; weak D call: TRBD2 (5 bases). V dropped 5 bases and J dropped 1 base, with 8 bases sitting between them. The CDR3 contains 12 residues. CDR1 is DFQATT and CDR2 is SNEGSKA in the germline V gene (reference sequence). CDR3 bases: TGCAGTGCTCCGGGGTTCCAAGAGACCCAGTACTTC. This encodes CSAPGFQETQYF.

The rearrangement joins TRBV10-3 to TRBJ2-7; D perhaps matches TRBD2 (6 bases). Germline CDR1 ENHRY, CDR2 SYGVKD. The CDR3 runs to 15 residues. Trimming took off 10 bases at V and 3 bases at J, with 22 bases between the two ends. CDR3 loop: CATALGLAEGYEQYF. The CDR3 coding sequence is TGTGCCACGGCCCTCGGTTTAGCGGAGGGCTACGAGCAGTACTTC.

V usage is TRBV24-1 and J usage is TRBJ2-3; weak D call: TRBD1 (5 bases). Germline CDR1 KGHDR, CDR2 SFDVKD. With 5 bases removed from V and 5 bases from J, the gap between germline ends came to 10 bases. The CDR3 is made up of 13 amino acids. The CDR3 reads CATSGDQGDTQYF. The DNA of the CDR3 is TGTGCCACCAGTGGTGACCAGGGAGATACGCAGTATTTT.

V usage is TRBV6-1 and J usage is TRBJ2-5; a weak D match, TRBD1 (6 bases). The germline CDR1 and CDR2 sequences are MNHNS and SASEGT. The CDR3 runs to 15 residues. The V and J ends lost 6 bases and 4 bases respectively, with 18 bases between them. Here the CDR3 DNA reads TGTGCCAGCAGGACCCATTTCATCAGGGGAGAGACCCAGTACTTC. The encoded protein is CASRTHFIRGETQYF.

This clonotype came up a few times. The chain joins TRBV20-1 to TRBJ2-7, with 13 bases lining up with TRBD2. The CDR3 covers 16 residues. The trim removed 3 bases at V and 2 bases at J, leaving 7 bases unmatched. The germline V gene encodes CDR1 DFQATT and CDR2 SNEGSKA (reference sequence). The CDR3 DNA sequence: TGCAGTGCTAGGGGATCGACTAGCGGGAGGCCCTACGAGCAGTACTTC. Its translation is CSARGSTSGRPYEQYF.